The 25 T cell receptor beta chains below all came from one sample that was sequenced in a study of OX40 agonist ivuxolimab in advanced cancers. Clones were sequenced by immunoSEQ multiplex PCR, and TCRdb holds only the in-frame ones, with some missing. The sample has tens of thousands of clones, over 75% seen once. Source: CD4+ or CD8+ T cells sorted from blood, taken in a trial of the OX40 agonist ivuxolimab. Every receptor here comes from an adult with an advanced solid tumor such as melanoma, head and neck, liver or kidney cancer.

This chain joins TRBV7-8 and TRBJ1-5; 7 bases align to TRBD1. This CDR3 is 16 amino acids long. Germline V gene lookup returns CDR1 SGHVS and CDR2 FQNEAQ. Trimming at V came to 6 bases and at J to 1 base, leaving 9 bases not matched to a gene. The CDR3 nucleotides are TGTGCCAGCAGTCACAGGGGAATGGGGAGCAATCAGCCCCAGCATTTT. Translating it yields CASSHRGMGSNQPQHF.

The chain combines TRBV11-2 with TRBJ2-5; D is unclear. The CDR3 length is 12 residues. Deletions cut 0 bases from V and 5 bases from J, with 4 bases between. Germline CDR1 is SGHAT and CDR2 is FQNNGV. CDR3 region: CASSLDRETQYF. The CDR3 coding sequence is TGTGCCAGCAGCTTAGATCGCGAGACCCAGTACTTC.

The chain joins TRBV28 to TRBJ1-5, with D perhaps matching TRBD1 (6 bases). V lost 5 bases to trimming and J lost 4 bases, with 12 bases between them. The CDR3 spans 14 residues. The germline V gene has CDR1 MDHEN and CDR2 SYDVKM. The DNA for the CDR3 is TGTGCCAGCAGTCCTAGGGGGGGAAATCAGCCCCAGCATTTT. Translated: CASSPRGGNQPQHF.

The gene calls are TRBV19 and TRBJ2-1, with D hard to call. CDR1 is LNHDA, CDR2 SQIVND, per germline (reference sequence). The germline V and J ends were trimmed by 8 bases and 6 bases, with 11 bases remaining between them. This CDR3 region has 12 residues. The CDR3 region has the DNA TGTGCCAGTCGAGGCGCCCCCAATGAGCAGTTCTTC. Translated, it gives CASRGAPNEQFF. Filled out from reference TRBV19 and TRBJ2-1, the complete variable domain reads DGGITQSPKYLFRKEGQNVTLSCEQNLNHDAMYWYRQDPGQGLRLIYYSQIVNDFQKGDIAEGYSVSREKKESFPLTVTSAQKNPTAFYLCASRGAPNEQFFGPGTRLTVL.

The V call is TRBV19, the J call TRBJ2-1; tentatively, D is TRBD1 (5 bases). CDR1 is LNHDA, CDR2 SQIVND, per germline (reference sequence). CDR3 length: 15 amino acids. The V gene lost 3 bases and the J gene lost 1 base, with 10 bases spanning the gap. The DNA of the CDR3 is TGTGCCAGTAGTATCTTCGACAGTTCCTACAATGAGCAGTTCTTC. Its translation is CASSIFDSSYNEQFF.

The chain links TRBV15 to TRBJ2-4; 8 bases match TRBD1. Germline CDR1 and CDR2: LNHNV and YYDKDF (reference sequence). The CDR3 contains 16 residues. V dropped 6 bases and J dropped 9; count of bases not matched to a gene: 16. The CDR3 sequence: CATSLWQGAGEGIQYF. The CDR3 coding sequence is TGTGCCACCAGTTTGTGGCAGGGGGCCGGAGAGGGCATTCAGTACTTC. Full variable domain (outside the CDR3, taken from reference TRBV15 and TRBJ2-4): DAMVIQNPRYQVTQFGKPVTLSCSQTLNHNVMYWYQQKSSQAPKLLFHYYDKDFNNEADTPDNFQSRRPNTSFCFLDIRSPGLGDTAMYLCATSLWQGAGEGIQYFGAGTRLSVL.

The chain combines TRBV7-6 with TRBJ1-5, with TRBD1 matching over 7 bases. The junction had 12 bases not matched to a gene; V was cut back by 4 bases and J by 3 bases. Germline values: CDR1 SGHVS, CDR2 FNYEAQ. This CDR3 region has 17 residues. The CDR3 spells CASSWGTVKGSNQPQHF. The CDR3 bases are TGTGCCAGCAGCTGGGGGACAGTCAAAGGGTCCAATCAGCCCCAGCATTTT.

The gene calls are TRBV5-1 and TRBJ2-3, with unresolved D. V shed 4 bases and J shed 2 bases, with 11 bases lying between them. CDR1 is SGHRS and CDR2 is YFSETQ in the germline V gene. The CDR3 is made up of 14 amino acids. As DNA, the CDR3 is TGCGCCAGCAGCCTAGGATGGGACACAGATACGCAGTATTTT. Translated: CASSLGWDTDTQYF.

This clone has more than one count but fewer than ten. The chain recombines TRBV19 with TRBJ2-7; 9 bases line up with TRBD1. CDR1 and CDR2 (germline): LNHDA, SQIVND (reference sequence). Losses at the gene ends were 3 bases for V and 5 bases for J; bases not matched to a gene: 5. The CDR3 totals 14 residues. The CDR3, as DNA: TGTGCCAGTAGTATTGGACAGGGGAGCCACGAGCAGTACTTC. As protein: CASSIGQGSHEQYF.

The chain combines TRBV4-1 with TRBJ2-7; tentatively, D is TRBD2 (6 bases). V lost 2 bases, J lost 3 bases, and 14 bases lay in between. Germline V gene lookup returns CDR1 MGHRA and CDR2 YSYEKL. The length of the CDR3 is 15 residues. This CDR3 is CASSQLHGSFYEQYF. The CDR3, as DNA: TGCGCCAGCAGCCAACTGCACGGGAGTTTCTACGAGCAGTACTTC.

The chain recombines TRBV14 with TRBJ2-1; TRBD2 matches 7 bases. CDR1 and CDR2 from the germline V gene are SGHDN and FVKESK. The V gene end was trimmed by 7 bases and the J gene end by 1 base; junction bases not matched to a gene: 7. This CDR3 contains 15 residues. The CDR3 DNA sequence: TGTGCCAGCACCCTCTTGGGGGGGTCCTACAATGAGCAGTTCTTC. Protein: CASTLLGGSYNEQFF. Variable domain in full (rest from reference TRBV14 and TRBJ2-1): EAGVTQFPSHSVIEKGQTVTLRCDPISGHDNLYWYRRVMGKEIKFLLHFVKESKQDESGMPNNRFLAERTGGTYSTLKVQPAELEDSGVYFCASTLLGGSYNEQFFGPGTRLTVL.

This rearrangement joins TRBV6-4 to TRBJ1-5; D possibly corresponds to TRBD1 (5 bases). The V end lost 4 bases, the J end lost 2 bases, and 9 bases lay between the germline ends. The CDR3 has 14 amino acids. Germline lookup yields CDR1 MRHNA and CDR2 SNTAGT. CDR3 bases: TGTGCCAGCAGTGTGGGGGAAGGCAATCAGCCCCAGCATTTT. It translates to CASSVGEGNQPQHF.

V usage is TRBV28 and J usage is TRBJ2-5; TRBD1 matches 11 bases. The germline CDR1 and CDR2 sequences are MDHEN and SYDVKM. This CDR3 is built from 14 residues. Trimming at V came to 5 bases and at J to 5 bases, leaving 4 bases not matched to a gene. CDR3 bases: TGTGCCAGCAGTCGGACAGGGGGCAAGGAGACCCAGTACTTC. It codes for CASSRTGGKETQYF.

The chain combines TRBV27 with TRBJ2-1; possibly TRBD1 or TRBD2 for D (7 bases each). The CDR3 has 14 residues. The germline gives CDR1 MNHEY, CDR2 SMNVEV (reference sequence). V lost 7 bases and J lost 7, with 17 bases in between. The CDR3 sequence: CASMEGARGNEQFF. DNA of the CDR3: TGTGCCAGCATGGAGGGGGCGCGGGGGAATGAGCAGTTCTTC.

The chain joins TRBV15 to TRBJ1-2, with D perhaps matching TRBD1 (5 bases). Germline CDR1 is LNHNV and CDR2 is YYDKDF (reference sequence). This CDR3 region has 16 residues. V was shortened by 0 bases and J by 2 bases, with 13 bases between the two germline ends. DNA of the CDR3: TGTGCCACCAGCAGAGATAAAGGGGCCAGCAACTATGGCTACACCTTC. Encoded protein: CATSRDKGASNYGYTF.

V usage is TRBV7-9 and J usage is TRBJ2-7; 7 nucleotides align to TRBD2. Germline V CDR1 and CDR2: SEHNR, FQNEAQ (reference sequence). V dropped 0 bases and J dropped 6; count of bases not matched to a gene: 8. This CDR3 region has 15 residues. The CDR3 loop reads CASSLAPSPGGEQYF. CDR3 bases: TGTGCCAGCAGCTTAGCGCCGAGTCCGGGGGGCGAGCAGTACTTC.

This clone was counted a single time. The chain couples TRBV6-5 to TRBJ2-1, with 9 bases lining up with TRBD2. The germline CDR1 and CDR2 sequences are MNHEY and SVGAGI. There are 13 residues in the CDR3. Trimming took 4 bases from V and 8 from J; bases not matched to a gene: 3. DNA of the CDR3: TGTGCCAGCAGTTGGGGACTAGCATATGAGCAGTTCTTC. Its translation is CASSWGLAYEQFF.

This sequence joins TRBV7-9 and TRBJ2-1, with D uncertain. The CDR3 is made up of 11 amino acids. The V end was cut by 1 base, the J end by 10 bases, with 5 bases between. In germline, CDR1 is SEHNR, CDR2 FQNEAQ (reference sequence). In nucleotides, the CDR3 is TGTGCCAGCAGCTTAGTTCCGGAGCAGTTCTTC. This sequence encodes CASSLVPEQFF.

Here the CDR3 DNA reads TGTGCCAGCAGCTCCCCCCTGGGGGATACGCAGTATTTT. It codes for CASSSPLGDTQYF. The genes are TRBV11-2 and TRBJ2-3; D is uncertain. The length of the CDR3 is 13 residues. Germline lookup yields CDR1 SGHAT and CDR2 FQNNGV. Trimming cost V 4 bases and J 6 bases, with 11 bases left between them.

Worth noting for this clone: Its ends do not fully match the called genes, so a read error is possible. This chain uses TRBV27 with TRBJ2-7; D not certain. CDR3 length: 13 amino acids. The germline CDR1 and CDR2 sequences are MNHEY and SMNVEV (reference sequence). Written as DNA, the CDR3 is TGTGCCAGCAGTTTTGGCTCCACGTACGAGCAATACTTC. Translating it yields CASSFGSTYEQYF.

The chain carries TRBV10-3 and TRBJ2-3; 10 nucleotides agree with TRBD2. The CDR3 sequence is 15 residues long. Germline V CDR1 and CDR2: ENHRY, SYGVKD. V gave up 0 bases and J gave up 5 bases; unmatched junction bases: 2. The chain's CDR3 is CAISESLAGIDTQYF. CDR3 sequence (DNA): TGTGCCATCAGTGAGTCACTAGCGGGGATAGATACGCAGTATTTT.

The chain employs TRBV5-1 and TRBJ1-1; possibly TRBD1 for D (5 bases). The V end was cut by 7 bases, the J end by 0 bases, with 22 bases between. This CDR3 has 17 residues. The germline CDR1 and CDR2 sequences are SGHRS and YFSETQ. The CDR3 loop reads CASGQHGAEPLNTEAFF. DNA of the CDR3: TGCGCCAGCGGACAACATGGGGCCGAGCCCTTGAACACTGAAGCTTTCTTT.

This chain joins TRBV7-9 and TRBJ2-5; D is unclear. Between the trimmed V and J ends, which lost 1 base and 5 bases, there was a span of 11 bases. The CDR3 has 14 amino acids. The germline V gene has CDR1 SEHNR and CDR2 FQNEAQ (reference sequence). The CDR3 nucleotides are TGTGCCAGCAGCTTAGAATTTGGGTCCGAGACCCAGTACTTC. This gives the protein CASSLEFGSETQYF.

This clone has just one count. This chain connects TRBV28 to TRBJ2-3; 7 nucleotides match TRBD1. The V gene end was trimmed by 3 bases and the J gene end by 1 base; junction bases not matched to a gene: 7. There are 16 residues in the CDR3. Germline CDR1 reads MDHEN; CDR2 reads SYDVKM. The CDR3 loop is CASSFVHDRGTDTQYF. DNA of the CDR3: TGTGCCAGCAGTTTTGTCCACGACAGGGGCACAGATACGCAGTATTTT. Filled out from reference TRBV28 and TRBJ2-3, the complete variable domain reads DVKVTQSSRYLVKRTGEKVFLECVQDMDHENMFWYRQDPGLGLRLIYFSYDVKMKEKGDIPEGYSVSREKKERFSLILESASTNQTSMYLCASSFVHDRGTDTQYFGPGTRLTVL.

Notes on this clone: With a much larger clone just one base away, this may be a read error. This chain uses TRBV7-9 with TRBJ1-2, with D tentatively TRBD1 (5 bases). Germline CDR1 and CDR2: SEHNR and FQNEAQ (reference sequence). Trimming removed 5 bases at V and 7 bases at J, with 23 bases between. The CDR3 has 16 amino acids. CDR3: CASSQWGGGPGSGYTF. The CDR3 DNA is TGTGCCAGCAGCCAGTGGGGCGGTGGCCCAGGAAGTGGCTACACCTTC.